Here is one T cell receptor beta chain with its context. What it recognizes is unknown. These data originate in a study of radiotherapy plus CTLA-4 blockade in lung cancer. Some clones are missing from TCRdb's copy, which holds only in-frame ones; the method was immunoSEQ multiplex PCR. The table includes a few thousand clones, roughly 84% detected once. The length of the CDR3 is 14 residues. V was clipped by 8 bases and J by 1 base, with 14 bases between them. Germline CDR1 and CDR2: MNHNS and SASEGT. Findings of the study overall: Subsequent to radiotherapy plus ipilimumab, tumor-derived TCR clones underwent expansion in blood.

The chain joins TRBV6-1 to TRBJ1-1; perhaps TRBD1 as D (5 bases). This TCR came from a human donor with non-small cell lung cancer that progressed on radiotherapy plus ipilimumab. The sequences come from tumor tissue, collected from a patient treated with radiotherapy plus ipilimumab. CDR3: CASSLGTGNTEAFF. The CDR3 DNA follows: TGTGCCAGCTCACTGGGGACGGGGAACACTGAAGCTTTCTTT.